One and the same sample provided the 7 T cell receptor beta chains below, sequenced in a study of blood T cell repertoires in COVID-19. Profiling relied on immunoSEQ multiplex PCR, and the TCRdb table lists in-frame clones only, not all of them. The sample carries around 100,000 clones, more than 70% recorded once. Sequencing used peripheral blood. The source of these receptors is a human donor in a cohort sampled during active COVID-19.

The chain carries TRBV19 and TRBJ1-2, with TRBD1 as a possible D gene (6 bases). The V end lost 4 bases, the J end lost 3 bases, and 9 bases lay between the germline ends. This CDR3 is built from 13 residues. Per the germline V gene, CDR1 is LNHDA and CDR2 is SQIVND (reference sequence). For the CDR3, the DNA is TGTGCCAGTAGTAGCTCAGGGGACTATGGCTACACCTTC. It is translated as CASSSSGDYGYTF.

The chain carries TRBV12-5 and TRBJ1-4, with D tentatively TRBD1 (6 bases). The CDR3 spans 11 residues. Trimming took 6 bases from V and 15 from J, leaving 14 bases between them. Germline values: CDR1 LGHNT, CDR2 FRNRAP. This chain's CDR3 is CASGIGTSMFF. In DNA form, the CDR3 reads TGTGCTAGTGGAATCGGGACATCAATGTTTTTT.

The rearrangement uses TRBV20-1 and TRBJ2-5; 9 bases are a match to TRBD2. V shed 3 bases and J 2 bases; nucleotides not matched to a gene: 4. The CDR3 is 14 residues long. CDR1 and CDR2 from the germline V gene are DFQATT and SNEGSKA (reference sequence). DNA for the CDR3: TGCAGTGCTAGTGCGGGAGGGAAACAAGAGACCCAGTACTTC. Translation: CSASAGGKQETQYF.

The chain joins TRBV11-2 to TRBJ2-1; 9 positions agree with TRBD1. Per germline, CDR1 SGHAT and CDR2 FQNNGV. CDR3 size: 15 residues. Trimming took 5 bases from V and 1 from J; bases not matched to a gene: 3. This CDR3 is CASSRDRGSYNEQFF. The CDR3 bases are TGTGCCAGCAGCCGTGACAGGGGGTCCTACAATGAGCAGTTCTTC.

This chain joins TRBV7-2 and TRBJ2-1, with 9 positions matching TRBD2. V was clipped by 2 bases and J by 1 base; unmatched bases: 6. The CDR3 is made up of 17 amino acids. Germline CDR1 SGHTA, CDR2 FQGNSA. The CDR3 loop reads CASSLRGREGSYNEQFF. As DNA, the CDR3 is TGTGCCAGCAGCTTACGAGGGCGGGAGGGTTCCTACAATGAGCAGTTCTTC.

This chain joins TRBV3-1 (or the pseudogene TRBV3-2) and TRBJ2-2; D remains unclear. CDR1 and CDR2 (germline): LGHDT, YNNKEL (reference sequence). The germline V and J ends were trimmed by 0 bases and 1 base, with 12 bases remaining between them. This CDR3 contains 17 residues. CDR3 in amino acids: CASSQEALLLNTGELFF. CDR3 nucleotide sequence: TGTGCCAGCAGCCAAGAAGCCTTACTGTTGAACACCGGGGAGCTGTTTTTT.

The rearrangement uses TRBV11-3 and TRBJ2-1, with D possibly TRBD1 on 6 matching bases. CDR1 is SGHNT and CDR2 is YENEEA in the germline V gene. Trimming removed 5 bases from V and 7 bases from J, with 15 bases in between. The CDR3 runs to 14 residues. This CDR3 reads CASSNGGLGNEQFF. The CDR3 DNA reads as TGTGCCAGCAGCAATGGGGGCCTGGGGAATGAGCAGTTCTTC.